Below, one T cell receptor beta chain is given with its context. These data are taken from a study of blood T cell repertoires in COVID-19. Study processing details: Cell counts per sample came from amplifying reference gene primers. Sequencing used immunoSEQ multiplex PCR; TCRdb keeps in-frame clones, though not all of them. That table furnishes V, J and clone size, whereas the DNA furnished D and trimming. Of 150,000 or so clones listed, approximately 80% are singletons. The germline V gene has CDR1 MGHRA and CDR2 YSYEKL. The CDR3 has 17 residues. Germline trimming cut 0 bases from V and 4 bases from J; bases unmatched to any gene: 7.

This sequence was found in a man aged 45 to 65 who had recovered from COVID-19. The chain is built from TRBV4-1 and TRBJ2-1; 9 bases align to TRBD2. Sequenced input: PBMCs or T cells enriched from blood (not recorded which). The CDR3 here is CASSQEGGLASYNEQFF. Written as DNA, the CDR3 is TGCGCCAGCAGCCAAGAAGGGGGACTAGCTTCGTACAATGAGCAGTTCTTC.